This T cell receptor beta chain is drawn from a study of blood T cell repertoires in COVID-19. Whole-study context: The United States, Italy and Spain supplied acute and convalescent COVID-19 samples. Sources were T cells, B-cell-depleted T cells, or PBMCs; the material itself was cDNA or gDNA.

In the original processing: Cell counts per sample came from amplifying reference gene primers. Clones were read by immunoSEQ multiplex PCR, and TCRdb kept only the in-frame ones, dropping some. The DNA was the basis for D and trimming; V, J and clone size are from that table. The sample includes roughly 200,000 clones, over 70% of them seen just once. This sequence originates from a woman in her seventies with acute or convalescent COVID-19. Source material: peripheral blood.

This chain's CDR3 is CASRVSGANEQFF. DNA of the CDR3: TGTGCCAGCAGGGTTAGCGGGGCGAATGAGCAGTTCTTC. The chain employs TRBV6-5 and TRBJ2-1; 8 nucleotides agree with TRBD2. Per the germline V gene, CDR1 is MNHEY and CDR2 is SVGAGI. The CDR3 runs to 13 residues. After removal of 6 bases from V and 7 bases from J, the junction contained 5 bases not matched to a gene.